A selection of T cell receptor beta chains follows, all from one sample in a study of vaccination and CD4 T cells after COVID-19. TCRdb reprocessed the PCR reads via MiXCR and lists one record per CDR3 protein. The sample carries 15,000 to 16,000 distinct CDR3 sequences, about 73% recorded once. What these receptors recognize is not known. Sequencing was carried out using CD4+ T cells from blood, cultured in vitro. These receptors came from a human donor who had recovered from COVID-19. CDR3s include the opening cysteine and the closing phenylalanine or tryptophan. A D gene is named only where the DNA matches it firmly. The size entry is marked missing in some rows and otherwise reads once, few, many or a size class.

TGCAGCGTCATCCCGCACTTTGGGTGGAACTACTATGGCTACACCTTC	CSVIPHFGWNYYGYTF	-	16	-	TRBV29-1	TRBJ1-2
TGTGCCAGCAGGAAAGGAATTGGGGCCAACGTCCTGACTTTC	CASRKGIGANVLTF	-	14	-	TRBV6-2/TRBV6-3	TRBJ2-6
TGTGCCAGCACCAGGACAGGGTGGCACGAGCAGTACTTC	CASTRTGWHEQYF	once	13	TRBD1	TRBV28	TRBJ2-7
TGTGCCAGCAGCTTTACAGGGGTCCATGAAAAACTGTTTTTT	CASSFTGVHEKLFF	once	14	TRBD1	TRBV7-9	TRBJ1-4
TGTGCCAGCAGTTACTCGACAGGGCCCCAAGAGACCCAGTACTTC	CASSYSTGPQETQYF	-	15	TRBD1	TRBV6-5	TRBJ2-5
TGTGCCTGGACAGGGTCCTCCTACAATGAGCAGTTCTTC	CAWTGSSYNEQFF	-	13	-	TRBV30	TRBJ2-1
TGTGCCAGCAGTCCCCCTCCATGGGCAGGGTTGCACTACGAGCAGTACTTC	CASSPPPWAGLHYEQYF	-	17	-	TRBV27	TRBJ2-7
TGTGCCAGCAGCTTGCCCAAGGGGCCTCCTTATGGCTACACCTTC	CASSLPKGPPYGYTF	few	15	-	TRBV5-4	TRBJ1-2
TGTGCCAGCCAGCAGGCTTATCAGCCCCAGCATTTT	CASQQAYQPQHF	-	12	-	TRBV6-1	TRBJ1-5
TGTGCCAGCAGTCCACCGTGGGGTCGCCGAGGGAGAACCTGGTGGGACGAGCAGTACTTC	CASSPPWGRRGRTWWDEQYF	once	20	-	TRBV2	TRBJ2-7
TGTGCCAGGGAGGGACAGGTGCCCATGAACACTGAAGCTTTCTTT	CAREGQVPMNTEAFF	once	15	TRBD1	TRBV27	TRBJ1-1
TGTGCCAGCAGTTACGGGACAGGGGCGAACACCGGGGAGCTGTTTTTT	CASSYGTGANTGELFF	once	16	TRBD1	TRBV6-5	TRBJ2-2
TGTGCCAGCAGTCGGGGTCAGTACAATGAGCAGTTCTTC	CASSRGQYNEQFF	-	13	-	TRBV27	TRBJ2-1
TGCAGTGCTAGAGTCTCCGAACTAGCGGTACCTAGCACAGATACGCAGTATTTT	CSARVSELAVPSTDTQYF	-	18	TRBD2	TRBV20-1	TRBJ2-3
TGCAGTGCGAGAAGGGGAATGGTGAATCAGCCCCAGCATTTT	CSARRGMVNQPQHF	-	14	-	TRBV20-1	TRBJ1-5
TGCGCCAGCAGCCCCCTGGGGAAGGAGACCCAGTACTTC	CASSPLGKETQYF	-	13	-	TRBV5-1	TRBJ2-5
TGTGCCAGCAGTTACGGCCTGATCTATGGCTACACCTTC	CASSYGLIYGYTF	-	13	-	TRBV6-5	TRBJ1-2
TGTGCCAGCTCACCTGGGGGTGGCCAGCCCCAGCATTTT	CASSPGGGQPQHF	few	13	-	TRBV18	TRBJ1-5
TGCAGTGCTAGAGATCAGTTCCAGAACACCGGGGAGCTGTTTTTT	CSARDQFQNTGELFF	-	15	-	TRBV20-1	TRBJ2-2
TGTGCCAGCAGCACAACCTTTGTGCGGGTAACCTCCTACGAGCAGTACTTC	CASSTTFVRVTSYEQYF	-	17	-	TRBV11-3	TRBJ2-7
TGCAGTGCTCGCCATACGTCCGGCTACACCTTC	CSARHTSGYTF	-	11	-	TRBV20-1	TRBJ1-2
TGTGCCACCAGTGATCCGGGTGGGACAGCCTATGGCTACACCTTC	CATSDPGGTAYGYTF	once	15	TRBD1	TRBV24-1	TRBJ1-2
TGTGCCACCAGCAGAGGGAGCGGGCCCAGCAATCAGCCCCAGCATTTT	CATSRGSGPSNQPQHF	-	16	-	TRBV15	TRBJ1-5
TGTGCCACCAGTGACGGACAGCCAGCTAATGAAAAACTGTTTTTT	CATSDGQPANEKLFF	-	15	-	TRBV24-1	TRBJ1-4
TGTGCCAGCAGCTTAGACCTTGCGACACCCACTAACTATGGCCACACCTTC	CASSLDLATPTNYGHTF	once	17	-	TRBV7-2	TRBJ1-2
TGTGCCAGCCGGACGTGGAACGCCGGGGAGCTGTTTTTT	CASRTWNAGELFF	-	13	-	TRBV19	TRBJ2-2
TGTGCCAGCAGTTTATTCTCAGGGGGGACCAAAAACATTCAGTACTTC	CASSLFSGGTKNIQYF	-	16	-	TRBV27	TRBJ2-4
TGTGCCAGCAGCCAGCCAGGCCATGAAACCCAGTACTTC	CASSQPGHETQYF	-	13	-	TRBV7-3	TRBJ2-5
TGTGCCAGCAGTTTAGGGGGAGCTGGAAACACCATATATTTT	CASSLGGAGNTIYF	once	14	-	TRBV12-3/TRBV12-4	TRBJ1-3
TGCAGTGCTAGGTCCAGCAGCTACGAGCAGTACTTC	CSARSSSYEQYF	-	12	-	TRBV20-1	TRBJ2-7
TGTGCCAGCAGCCCCAGTGGGGGAGGCGGGGAGCTGTTTTTT	CASSPSGGGGELFF	-	14	-	TRBV6-1	TRBJ2-2
TGTGCCTGGAGTAGACAGGGTGGTCAGCCCCAGCATTTT	CAWSRQGGQPQHF	-	13	TRBD1	TRBV30	TRBJ1-5
TGTGCCAGCAGTTTGGGCGGCTCGGAGGCCGGGGAGCTGTTTTTT	CASSLGGSEAGELFF	-	15	-	TRBV6-5	TRBJ2-2
TGTGCCAGCAGCCTAGGGTATCGAGGTGAGCAGTTCTTC	CASSLGYRGEQFF	-	13	-	TRBV7-8	TRBJ2-1
TGTGCCAGCGGCTCAGGCCACCAAGAGACCCAGTACTTC	CASGSGHQETQYF	-	13	-	TRBV11-2	TRBJ2-5
TGCAGTGCCACTCCGAGGGTTCTCAATCAGCCCCAGCATTTT	CSATPRVLNQPQHF	once	14	-	TRBV20-1	TRBJ1-5
TGTGCCAGCAGTTACAAAACAGGGGAGTGGAGCACTGAAGCTTTCTTT	CASSYKTGEWSTEAFF	-	16	TRBD1	TRBV6-2/TRBV6-3	TRBJ1-1
TGCAGTGCTAACCGCCAGTCAACGGATACGCAGTATTTT	CSANRQSTDTQYF	few	13	-	TRBV20-1	TRBJ2-3
TGTGCCAGCAACGGACAGGGGGCGGGCGAGCAGTACTTC	CASNGQGAGEQYF	once	13	TRBD1	TRBV2	TRBJ2-7
TGCAGTGCTAAAAAGACAGGGGGGGAAAGTTTGTACAATCAGCCCCAGCATTTT	CSAKKTGGESLYNQPQHF	-	18	TRBD1	TRBV20-1	TRBJ1-5
TGTGCCTGGAGTGCCGATCGACAGGGTAGAAACAATCAGCCCCAGCATTTT	CAWSADRQGRNNQPQHF	-	17	TRBD1	TRBV30	TRBJ1-5
TGCAGTGCTAGATCTTTCCGCGAGACCCAGTACTTC	CSARSFRETQYF	-	12	-	TRBV20-1	TRBJ2-5
TGTGCCAGCAGTTTATCCCCCTGGAGGGACAGCTCTGGAAACACCATATATTTT	CASSLSPWRDSSGNTIYF	-	18	TRBD1	TRBV28	TRBJ1-3
TGTGCCAGCAGCCAAGGAGGACAGGGGAGCAATGAGCAGTTCTTC	CASSQGGQGSNEQFF	-	15	TRBD1	TRBV4-2	TRBJ2-1
TGTGCCAGCAGCGTACACCCGGGACTAGCGGAGAAAAACATTCAGTACTTC	CASSVHPGLAEKNIQYF	-	17	TRBD2	TRBV7-6	TRBJ2-4
TGTGCCAGCAGTGAGTGGGATAACCTAACCGGGGAGCTGTTTTTT	CASSEWDNLTGELFF	once	15	-	TRBV6-1	TRBJ2-2
TGTGCCAGCAGTGTAACAGGGGTATCGGGCGAGCAGTACTTC	CASSVTGVSGEQYF	-	14	TRBD1	TRBV6-2/TRBV6-3	TRBJ2-7
TGTGCCAGCAGCTTAGGCATTGGGAGCGGGAGGGCCTTGAGCGAGCAGTACTTC	CASSLGIGSGRALSEQYF	-	18	TRBD2	TRBV7-2	TRBJ2-7
TGCGCCAGCAGCCAAACCACCGGGACAGGGCGCTACGAGCAGTACTTC	CASSQTTGTGRYEQYF	-	16	TRBD1	TRBV4-3	TRBJ2-7